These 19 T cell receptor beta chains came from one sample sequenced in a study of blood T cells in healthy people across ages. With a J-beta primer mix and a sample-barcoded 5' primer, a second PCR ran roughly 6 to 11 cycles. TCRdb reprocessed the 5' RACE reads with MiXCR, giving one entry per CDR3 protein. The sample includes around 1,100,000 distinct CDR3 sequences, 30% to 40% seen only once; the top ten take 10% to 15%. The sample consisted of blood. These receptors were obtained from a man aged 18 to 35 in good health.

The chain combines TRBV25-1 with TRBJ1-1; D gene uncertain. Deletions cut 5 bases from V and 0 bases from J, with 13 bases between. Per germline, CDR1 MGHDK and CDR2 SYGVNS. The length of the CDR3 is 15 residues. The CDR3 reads CASSPPAGVNTEAFF. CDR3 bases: TGTGCCAGCAGTCCGCCGGCAGGTGTGAACACTGAAGCTTTCTTT.

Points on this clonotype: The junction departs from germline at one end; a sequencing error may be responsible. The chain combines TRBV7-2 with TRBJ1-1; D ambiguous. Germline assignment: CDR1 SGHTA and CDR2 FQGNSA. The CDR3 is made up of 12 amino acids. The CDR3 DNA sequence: TGTGCCAGCAGCTTAGTGGGCGATGAAGGTTTCTTT. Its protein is CASSLVGDEGFF.

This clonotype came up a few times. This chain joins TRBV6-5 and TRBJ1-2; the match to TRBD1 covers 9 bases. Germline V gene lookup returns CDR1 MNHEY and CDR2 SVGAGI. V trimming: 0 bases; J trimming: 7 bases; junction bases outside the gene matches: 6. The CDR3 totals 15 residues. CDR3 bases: TGTGCCAGCAGTTACTCAGGGACAGGGTTTTCTGGCTACACCTTC. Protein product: CASSYSGTGFSGYTF.

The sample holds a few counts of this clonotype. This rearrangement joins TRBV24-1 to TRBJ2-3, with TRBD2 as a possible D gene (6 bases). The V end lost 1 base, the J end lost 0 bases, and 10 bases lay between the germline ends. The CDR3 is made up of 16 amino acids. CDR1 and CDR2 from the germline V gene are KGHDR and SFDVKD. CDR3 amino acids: CATSDFSRGSTDTQYF. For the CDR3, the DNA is TGTGCCACCAGTGATTTCTCTCGGGGGAGCACAGATACGCAGTATTTT.

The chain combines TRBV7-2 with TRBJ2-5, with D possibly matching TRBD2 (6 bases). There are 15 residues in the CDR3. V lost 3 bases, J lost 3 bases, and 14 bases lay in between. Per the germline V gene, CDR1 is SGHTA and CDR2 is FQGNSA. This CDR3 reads CASSFTMGGEETQYF. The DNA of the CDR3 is TGTGCCAGCAGCTTCACCATGGGAGGAGAAGAGACCCAGTACTTC. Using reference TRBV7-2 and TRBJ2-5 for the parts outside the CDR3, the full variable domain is GAGVSQSPSNKVTEKGKDVELRCDPISGHTALYWYRQSLGQGLEFLIYFQGNSAPDKSGLPSDRFSAERTGGSVSTLTIQRTQQEDSAVYLCASSFTMGGEETQYFGPGTRLLVL.

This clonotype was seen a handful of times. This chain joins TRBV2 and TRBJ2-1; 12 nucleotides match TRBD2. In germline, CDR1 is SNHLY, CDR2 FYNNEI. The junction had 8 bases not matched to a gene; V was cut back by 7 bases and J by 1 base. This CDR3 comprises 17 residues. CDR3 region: CASKLAGGTGSYNEQFF. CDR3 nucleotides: TGTGCCAGCAAACTAGCGGGGGGAACTGGATCCTACAATGAGCAGTTCTTC.

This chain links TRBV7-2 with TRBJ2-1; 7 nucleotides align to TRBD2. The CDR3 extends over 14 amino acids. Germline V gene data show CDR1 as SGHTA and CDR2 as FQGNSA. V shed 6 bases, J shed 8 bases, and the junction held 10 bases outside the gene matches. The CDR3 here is CASRLRTSIDEQFF. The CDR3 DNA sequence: TGTGCCAGCAGGTTAAGGACTAGTATCGATGAGCAGTTCTTC.

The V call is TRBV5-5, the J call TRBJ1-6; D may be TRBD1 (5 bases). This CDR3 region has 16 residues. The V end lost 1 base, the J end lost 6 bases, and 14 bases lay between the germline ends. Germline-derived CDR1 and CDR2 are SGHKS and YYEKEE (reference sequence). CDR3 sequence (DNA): TGTGCCAGCAGCTTGAGTGGGGGTTGGTCTAATTCACCCCTCCACTTT. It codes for CASSLSGGWSNSPLHF. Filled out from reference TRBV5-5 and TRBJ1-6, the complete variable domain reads DAGVTQSPTHLIKTRGQQVTLRCSPISGHKSVSWYQQVLGQGPQFIFQYYEKEERGRGNFPDRFSARQFPNYSSELNVNALLLGDSALYLCASSLSGGWSNSPLHFGNGTRLTVT.

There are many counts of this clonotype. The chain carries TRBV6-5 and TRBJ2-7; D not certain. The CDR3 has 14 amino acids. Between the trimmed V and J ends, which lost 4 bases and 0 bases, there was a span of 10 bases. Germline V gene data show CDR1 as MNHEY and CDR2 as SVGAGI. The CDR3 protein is CASSLTESSYEQYF. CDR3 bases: TGTGCCAGCAGTTTAACGGAGAGCTCCTACGAGCAGTACTTC.

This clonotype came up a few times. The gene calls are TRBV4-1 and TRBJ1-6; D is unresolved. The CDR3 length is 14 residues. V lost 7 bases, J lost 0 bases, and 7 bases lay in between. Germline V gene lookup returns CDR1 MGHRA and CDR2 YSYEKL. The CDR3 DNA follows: TGCGCCAGCACTGAGAGCTCCTATAATTCACCCCTCCACTTT. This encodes CASTESSYNSPLHF.

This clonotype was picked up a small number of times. CDR3 nucleotides: TGCGCCAGCAGCTTTGACAAGACGCAGTATTTT. Residues: CASSFDKTQYF. The gene calls are TRBV5-1 and TRBJ2-3, with D uncertain. Trimming shortened V by 2 bases and J by 9 bases, and 7 bases separated the two germline ends. Germline V lookup: CDR1 SGHRS, CDR2 YFSETQ. The length of the CDR3 is 11 residues.

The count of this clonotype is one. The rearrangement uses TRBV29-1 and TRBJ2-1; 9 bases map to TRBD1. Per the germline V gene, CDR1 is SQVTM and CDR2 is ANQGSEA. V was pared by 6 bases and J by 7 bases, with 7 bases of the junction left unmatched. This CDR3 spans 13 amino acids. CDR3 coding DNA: TGCAGCGTCCGGGACAGGGAGGTAAATGAGCAGTTCTTC. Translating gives CSVRDREVNEQFF.

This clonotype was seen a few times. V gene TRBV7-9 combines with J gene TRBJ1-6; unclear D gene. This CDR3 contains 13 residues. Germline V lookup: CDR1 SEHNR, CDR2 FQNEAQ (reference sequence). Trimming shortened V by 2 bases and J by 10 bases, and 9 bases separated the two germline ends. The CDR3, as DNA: TGTGCCAGCAGCTTAAAAGGTGGCTCACCCCTCCACTTT. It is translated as CASSLKGGSPLHF. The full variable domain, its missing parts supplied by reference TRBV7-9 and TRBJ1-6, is DTGVSQNPRHKITKRGQNVTFRCDPISEHNRLYWYRQTLGQGPEFLTYFQNEAQLEKSRLLSDRFSAERPKGSFSTLEIQRTEQGDSAMYLCASSLKGGSPLHFGNGTRLTVT.

The CDR3, as DNA: TGTGCCGTCCATTTCAGCAATGAGCAGTACTTC. Amino acid sequence: CAVHFSNEQYF. The J gene is TRBJ2-5, the V gene TRBV30; D call uncertain. The CDR3 has 11 amino acids. V was trimmed by 8 bases and J by 11 bases, leaving 18 bases between them. Germline CDR1 and CDR2: GTSNPN and SVGIG (reference sequence).

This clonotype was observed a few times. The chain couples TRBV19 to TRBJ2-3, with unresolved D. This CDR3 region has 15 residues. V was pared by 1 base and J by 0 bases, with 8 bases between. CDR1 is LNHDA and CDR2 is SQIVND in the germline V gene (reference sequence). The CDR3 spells CASSIAARSTDTQYF. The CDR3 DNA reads TGTGCCAGTAGTATAGCCGCGAGAAGCACAGATACGCAGTATTTT.

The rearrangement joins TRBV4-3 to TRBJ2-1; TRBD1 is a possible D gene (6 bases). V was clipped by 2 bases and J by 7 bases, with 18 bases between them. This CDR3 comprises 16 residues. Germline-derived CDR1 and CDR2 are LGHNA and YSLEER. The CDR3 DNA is TGCGCCAGCAGCCAACAACAGGGACATGGCTTTAATGAGCAGTTCTTC. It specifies CASSQQQGHGFNEQFF.

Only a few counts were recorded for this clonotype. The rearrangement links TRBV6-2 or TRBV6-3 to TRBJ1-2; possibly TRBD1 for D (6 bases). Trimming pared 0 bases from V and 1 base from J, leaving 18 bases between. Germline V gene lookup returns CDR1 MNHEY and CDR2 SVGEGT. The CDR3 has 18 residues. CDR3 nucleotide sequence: TGTGCCAGCAGTTACTCGACTCAAGGCGGGGGGCATAACTATGGCTACACCTTC. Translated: CASSYSTQGGGHNYGYTF.

The CDR3 region has the DNA TGCGCCAGCAGCGACACCGGGACAACGCAGTTCTTC. This sequence encodes CASSDTGTTQFF. The chain uses TRBV4-3 and TRBJ2-1, with D possibly being TRBD1 (6 bases). The CDR3 consists of 12 residues. Germline CDR1 reads LGHNA; CDR2 reads YSLEER. V gave up 5 bases and J gave up 12 bases, with 14 bases separating them.

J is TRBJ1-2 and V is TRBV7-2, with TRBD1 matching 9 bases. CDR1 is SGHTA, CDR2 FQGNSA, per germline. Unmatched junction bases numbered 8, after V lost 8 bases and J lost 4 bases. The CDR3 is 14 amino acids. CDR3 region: CASLRDREAYGYTF. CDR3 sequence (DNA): TGTGCCAGCTTAAGGGACAGGGAGGCCTATGGCTACACCTTC.